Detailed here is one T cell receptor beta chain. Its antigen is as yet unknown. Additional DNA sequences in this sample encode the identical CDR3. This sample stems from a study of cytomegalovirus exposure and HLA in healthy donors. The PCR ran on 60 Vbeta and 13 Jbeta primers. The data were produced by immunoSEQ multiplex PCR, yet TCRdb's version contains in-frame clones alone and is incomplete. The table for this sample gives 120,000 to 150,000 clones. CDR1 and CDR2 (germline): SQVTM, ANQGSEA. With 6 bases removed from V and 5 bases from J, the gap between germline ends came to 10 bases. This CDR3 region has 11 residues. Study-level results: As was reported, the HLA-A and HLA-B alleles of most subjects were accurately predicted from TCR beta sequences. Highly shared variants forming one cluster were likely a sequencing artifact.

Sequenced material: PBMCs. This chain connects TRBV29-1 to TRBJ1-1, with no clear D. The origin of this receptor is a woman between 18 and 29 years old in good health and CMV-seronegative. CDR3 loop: CSVLRGTEAFF. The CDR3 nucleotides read TGCAGCGTCCTGCGGGGTACTGAAGCTTTCTTT.